What follows is one TCR beta chain and its context. This clone has a handful of counts. Its antigen is unknown. Within one base of it there is no much larger clone, and no base qualities were kept. The sample is drawn from a study of memory CD4+ T cells and cytomegalovirus serostatus (dated by TCRdb to the late 2010s). Background for the entire study: The cohort included 35 or so healthy adults from Belgium, of whom 9 were CMV seropositive and 24 were CMV seronegative. The study sequenced CD4+ memory TCRbeta repertoires of a Belgian cohort with known cytomegalovirus serostatus to replicate a published TCR-based CMV serostatus classifier. Study-wide conclusions, independent of this receptor: Only CD4+CD45RO+ memory cells were sequenced, in contrast to the original study, in which naive and memory CD4+ and CD8+ populations were covered. Among the roughly 160 previously reported CMV-associated TCRbeta sequences, 67 showed up in the CD4+ memory repertoires, with each one found in between one and five individuals. On the Belgian cohort, the classifier based on the original framework reached a median bootstrapped AUC of 0.95, with a 95% CI of 0.76-1.00. The results were read as suggesting that the CMV-associated TCR signature is, for the most part, present in the CD4+ memory repertoire. For CMV serostatus prediction, a median bootstrapped AUC of 0.95 was reached with the original framework, and a median bootstrapped AUC of about 0.9 was reached with a US-trained random forest.

Single viable CD3+CD4+CD8-CD45RO+ cells were sorted as memory CD4+ T cells on a FACSAria II. To determine CMV serostatus, a Roche Elecsys assay was used that detects serum IgG against CMV pp150, pp28, p38 and p52. Once the samples were thawed, total CD4+ T cells were enriched through positive selection using CD4 magnetic microbeads. The samples came from a separate study whose specific focus was interrogating the CD4+ T cell memory repertoire. Peripheral blood mononuclear cells were isolated and cryopreserved following standard operating procedures; serum was stored at -80 °C. The staining relied on CD3-PerCP (BW264/56), CD4-APC (RPA-T4), CD45RO-PE (UCHT1) and CD8-Pacific Orange (3B5) antibodies, and Sytox blue was used to exclude non-viable cells. The Quick-DNA Microprep Kit was used to extract genomic DNA from the sorted cells. Amplification of TCRbeta DNA was done with the immunoSEQ hsTCRbeta kit, following the protocol from the manufacturer. An Illumina MiSeq instrument was used to sequence the TCRbeta libraries. The published analysis was carried out like this. Once out-of-frame sequences had been removed, a few million distinct TCRbeta sequences were left, which works out to an average of about 66,813 per individual. Each individual was scored using the number of 164 previously reported CMV-associated TCRbeta sequences that the individual carried and the total number of productive distinct TCRbeta sequences. A beta-binomial model was reimplemented in Python, and scikit-learn random forests with default parameters were trained on US cohort data. On the Belgian cohort, classifier performance was reported as the median AUC, along with percentile confidence intervals, across 10,000 bootstrap iterations. The table comes from immuneACCESS by way of TCRdb, which keeps in-frame sequences with V and J called. Part of the clones is missing from these tables; in studies checked, under half for an unresolved V gene and the rest for unknown reasons. D and trimming were read from the DNA, whereas the V and J calls and clone size are those reported in that table. This sample is represented by 50,000 to 65,000 clones; just under 80% of them were singletons. Clones ranked in the top ten supply roughly 0.77% of the sample.

The sample was memory CD4+ T cells from blood. This clonotype was sampled from an adult in good health and CMV-seronegative.

The CDR3 region has the sequence CASSVQGTTNEKLFF. The DNA reads as follows: TGTGCCAGCAGTGTCCAGGGGACAACTAATGAAAAACTGTTTTTT. The V and J segments used are TRBV28 and TRBJ1-4; D gene: possibly TRBD1, on 6 matching bases. Based on the germline V gene, the CDR1 and CDR2 sequences are MDHEN and SYDVKM. The CDR3 runs 15 amino acids, cysteine and phenylalanine included. Only CDR3 DNA remains: 45 bases, in frame from the first base. Relative to germline, V is 5 bases shorter and J is 0 bases shorter, with 10 bases between their ends.